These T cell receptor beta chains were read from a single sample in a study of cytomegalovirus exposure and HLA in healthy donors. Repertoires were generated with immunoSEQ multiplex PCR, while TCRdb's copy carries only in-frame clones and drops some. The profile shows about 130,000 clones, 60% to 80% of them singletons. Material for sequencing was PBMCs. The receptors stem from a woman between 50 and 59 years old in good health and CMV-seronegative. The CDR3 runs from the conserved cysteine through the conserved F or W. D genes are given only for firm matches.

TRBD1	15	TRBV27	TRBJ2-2	CASSLRDRSDGELFF
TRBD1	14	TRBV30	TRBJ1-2	CAWSPKGQGSGYTF
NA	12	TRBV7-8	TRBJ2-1	CASSLSDGGPLF
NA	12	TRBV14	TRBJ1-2	CASSQVSYGYTF
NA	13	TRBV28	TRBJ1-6	CASIRGVGSPLHF
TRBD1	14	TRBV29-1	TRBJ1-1	CSVEKGQGNTEAFF
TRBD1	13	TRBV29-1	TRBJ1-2	CSVEAGGGYGYTF
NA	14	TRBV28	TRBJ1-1	CASTEGHLNTEAFF
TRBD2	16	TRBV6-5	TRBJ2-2	CASSYSAGGDTGELFF
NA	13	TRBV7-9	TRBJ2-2	CASRTGNTGELFF
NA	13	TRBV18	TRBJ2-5	CASSPGGYETQYF
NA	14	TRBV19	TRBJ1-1	CASSIRGSHTEAFF
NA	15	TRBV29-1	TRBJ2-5	CSVEGLDSLQETQYF
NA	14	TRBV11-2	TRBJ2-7	CASSLPDTSYEQYF
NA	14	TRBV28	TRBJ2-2	CASIGGSNTGELFF
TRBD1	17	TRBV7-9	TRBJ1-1	CASSLWGQGASNTEAFF
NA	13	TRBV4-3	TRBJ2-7	CASRYRRGHEQYF
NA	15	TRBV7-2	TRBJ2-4	CASSLGQPGGGAVGF